These 11 T cell receptor beta chains were all obtained from the same sample, sequenced in a study of T cell repertoires in cytomegalovirus infection. TCRdb re-called the reads with MiXCR, one entry per CDR3 protein. This sample carries roughly 230,000 distinct CDR3 sequences, roughly 12% of them seen once, and the ten largest clones take 1.5% to 2%. Sequencing was carried out using PBMCs. The receptors come from a human donor in good health (CMV status not recorded). Some clones in this sample may be carry-over from other donors' samples.

Concerning this clonotype: A much larger clone differs by one base, so this may be a read error. The rearrangement joins TRBV11-2 to TRBJ1-2; TRBD1 might be the D (6 bases). Germline V gene lookup returns CDR1 SGHAT and CDR2 FQNNGV. The CDR3 loop spans 13 amino acids. V dropped 6 bases and J dropped 6 bases, with 14 bases sitting between them. Here the CDR3 reads CASSSRTANGYTF. The CDR3 region has the DNA TGTGCCAGCAGTTCCCGGACAGCTAATGGCTACACCTTC.

This clonotype was detected only a few times. The gene calls are TRBV7-2 and TRBJ1-3; D may be TRBD1 (5 bases). Germline values: CDR1 SGHTA, CDR2 FQGNSA. The CDR3 runs 16 residues. The ends were cut back, 0 bases at V and 2 bases at J, with 11 bases in the middle. The CDR3 DNA reads as TGTGCCAGCAGCTTAGCAGGGGCCCCCGCTGGAAACACCATATATTTT. It yields the protein CASSLAGAPAGNTIYF.

The CDR3 nucleotides are TGTGCCAGTACCCAGGGACAGGTCCCTGGTCAGCCCCAGCATTTT. It codes for CASTQGQVPGQPQHF. V is TRBV19 and J is TRBJ1-5, with TRBD1 matching 8 bases. The V gene end was trimmed by 7 bases and the J gene end by 6 bases; junction bases not matched to a gene: 11. Per germline, CDR1 LNHDA and CDR2 SQIVND (reference sequence). The length of the CDR3 is 15 residues.

This clonotype occurred a few times. This chain links TRBV15 with TRBJ2-3; D is possibly TRBD2 (6 bases). The CDR3 consists of 16 residues. The germline V gene has CDR1 LNHNV and CDR2 YYDKDF (reference sequence). V lost 0 bases and J 5 bases, leaving 15 bases between the germline ends. The CDR3 DNA reads as TGTGCCACCAGCAGAGATCAGGCTAGCGTGGGAGATACGCAGTATTTT. This codes for CATSRDQASVGDTQYF.

This chain connects TRBV19 to TRBJ2-2; 7 bases line up with TRBD1. Germline-derived CDR1 and CDR2 are LNHDA and SQIVND (reference sequence). V dropped 2 bases and J dropped 0; count of bases not matched to a gene: 3. There are 16 residues in the CDR3. The CDR3 loop is CASSINRGPNTGELFF. The CDR3 region has the DNA TGTGCCAGTAGTATAAATAGGGGGCCGAACACCGGGGAGCTGTTTTTT.

This clonotype has at least ten counts. The V and J genes are TRBV11-3 and TRBJ1-1; TRBD1 matches 7 bases. Trimming took 4 bases from V and 1 from J; bases not matched to a gene: 6. Germline CDR1 SGHNT, CDR2 YENEEA. This CDR3 is 15 amino acids long. The CDR3 DNA follows: TGTGCCAGCAGCTCCTTGACAGGGACGAACACTGAAGCTTTCTTT. Amino acid sequence: CASSSLTGTNTEAFF. The full variable domain, in which reference TRBV11-3 and TRBJ1-1 provide the parts outside the CDR3, is EAGVVQSPRYKIIEKKQPVAFWCNPISGHNTLYWYLQNLGQGPELLIRYENEEAVDDSQLPKDRFSAERLKGVDSTLKIQPAELGDSAVYLCASSSLTGTNTEAFFGQGTRLTVV.

This clonotype has just a few counts. The chain uses TRBV5-5 and TRBJ1-4; 8 bases fit TRBD1. The J segment lost 7 bases and the V segment lost 3 bases, leaving 5 bases of the junction unmatched. The germline gives CDR1 SGHKS, CDR2 YYEKEE (reference sequence). There are 14 residues in the CDR3. The CDR3 nucleotides are TGTGCCAGCAGCTGGGACAGGCCGTCTGAAAAACTGTTTTTT. Translating it yields CASSWDRPSEKLFF.

This clonotype was detected many times. V and J are TRBV5-5 and TRBJ2-1, with D possibly matching TRBD1 (5 bases). V lost 0 bases, J lost 4 bases, and 11 bases lay in between. CDR1 is SGHKS and CDR2 is YYEKEE in the germline V gene (reference sequence). This CDR3 spans 15 amino acids. The CDR3 is CASSLVQGRYNEQFF. CDR3 nucleotide sequence: TGTGCCAGCAGCTTGGTTCAGGGTCGGTACAATGAGCAGTTCTTC.

This clonotype showed up many times. This chain links TRBV7-2 with TRBJ2-3, with 8 bases lining up with TRBD2. The CDR3 runs 18 residues. Germline loops: CDR1 SGHTA, CDR2 FQGNSA. The trim removed 7 bases at V and 1 base at J, leaving 16 bases unmatched. CDR3: CASKNTGFGRAGTDTQYF. CDR3 nucleotide sequence: TGTGCCAGCAAAAACACAGGGTTCGGGAGGGCTGGCACAGATACGCAGTATTTT.

This clonotype was seen only a few times. The V gene is TRBV12-3 or TRBV12-4, the J gene TRBJ1-4; D gene uncertain. Trimming pared 5 bases from V and 2 bases from J, leaving 12 bases between. This CDR3 is 15 amino acids long. The CDR3 coding sequence is TGTGCCAGCAGTGGCCAGTGGGGTACTAATGAAAAACTGTTTTTT. Translating it yields CASSGQWGTNEKLFF.

This clonotype was counted a few times. This sequence joins TRBV7-2 and TRBJ2-7, with 8 nucleotides matching TRBD2. After removal of 9 bases from V and 6 bases from J, the junction contained 13 bases not matched to a gene. The germline CDR1 and CDR2 sequences are SGHTA and FQGNSA. There are 14 residues in the CDR3. Here the CDR3 reads CASTPPGGGVEQYF. For the CDR3, the DNA is TGTGCCAGTACCCCTCCGGGGGGGGGAGTCGAGCAGTACTTC.